A single sample gave rise to the 28 T cell receptor beta chains below, sequenced in a study of Ad26.COV2.S vaccination and SARS-CoV-2 variants. Treatment specified: roughly 18 received Ad26.COV2.S at low or high dose, single or two shots; 5 received placebo; per-sample allocation not given. Sampling was performed 63 days after the first vaccine or placebo injection. Measured with immunoSEQ multiplex PCR; TCRdb has only the in-frame clones, and not every one. The table lists some 320,000 clones, about 82% of them singletons. The sequenced sample was peripheral blood, obtained in a trial of Ad26.COV2.S vaccine versus placebo. These receptors were collected from a person aged 18-60 years who received the Ad26.COV2.S COVID-19 vaccine or a placebo.

This chain uses TRBV9 with TRBJ1-1, with 8 positions matching TRBD1. The length of the CDR3 is 15 residues. V dropped 1 base and J dropped 0; count of bases not matched to a gene: 2. Germline V gene sequence: CDR1 SGDLS, CDR2 YYNGEE. This CDR3 reads CASSVRQGLNTEAFF. CDR3 in DNA: TGTGCCAGCAGCGTAAGACAGGGGTTGAACACTGAAGCTTTCTTT.

The rearrangement links TRBV30 to TRBJ1-1; D gene ambiguous. Germline assignment: CDR1 GTSNPN and CDR2 SVGIG (reference sequence). The CDR3 is 13 amino acids. The germline V and J ends were trimmed by 7 bases and 1 base, with 13 bases remaining between them. In DNA, the CDR3 is TGTGCCTACGGGGAGCTGTCGAACACTGAAGCTTTCTTT. This gives the protein CAYGELSNTEAFF.

This clone was observed a few times. The chain employs TRBV7-8 and TRBJ2-7, with 8 bases that match TRBD2. This CDR3 region has 15 residues. J lost 2 bases, V lost 5 bases, and 8 bases had no gene match. Germline CDR1 SGHVS, CDR2 FQNEAQ. CDR3 sequence: CASSKQRGSAYEQYF. The CDR3 bases are TGTGCCAGCAGCAAACAGCGGGGGTCGGCCTACGAGCAGTACTTC.

The chain is built from TRBV12-5 and TRBJ2-1; 9 bases fit TRBD2. Per germline, CDR1 LGHNT and CDR2 FRNRAP. The ends lost 1 base at V and 4 bases at J; junction bases unmatched: 5. CDR3 size: 16 residues. The CDR3 here is CASGLGGGAIYNEQFF. For the CDR3, the DNA is TGTGCTAGTGGTTTGGGCGGGGGGGCCATTTACAATGAGCAGTTCTTC.

This chain uses TRBV9 with TRBJ1-1; TRBD1 is a possible D gene (6 bases). The CDR3 runs to 14 residues. The germline V and J ends were trimmed by 6 bases and 5 bases, with 17 bases remaining between them. Germline V lookup: CDR1 SGDLS, CDR2 YYNGEE. The CDR3 bases are TGTGCCAGCAAGGGGGGGCTCAGTAATACTGAAGCTTTCTTT. As protein: CASKGGLSNTEAFF.

This chain connects TRBV23-1 to TRBJ2-5; 13 bases map to TRBD2. TRBV23-1 is labeled an ORF, and its function is uncertain. CDR3 length equals 15 residues. J gave up 2 bases and V 8 bases, and 5 bases lay outside the gene matches. In DNA form, the CDR3 reads TGCGCCAGCCGACTAGCGGGGGGCCTACAAGAGACCCAGTACTTC. Encoded protein: CASRLAGGLQETQYF.

This chain links TRBV5-6 with TRBJ1-2, with 7 positions matching TRBD1. There are 13 residues in the CDR3. CDR1 and CDR2 (germline): SGHDT, YYEEEE. Losses at the gene ends were 0 bases for V and 7 bases for J; bases not matched to a gene: 3. The CDR3 loop reads CASSLEGALGYTF. The CDR3 DNA follows: TGTGCCAGCAGCTTGGAGGGGGCTCTTGGCTACACCTTC.

This chain's CDR3 is CASSGQHNEKLFF. CDR3 DNA: TGCGCCAGCAGCGGACAGCATAATGAAAAACTGTTTTTT. The V and J genes are TRBV5-1 and TRBJ1-4, with a possible D match to TRBD1 (6 bases). The CDR3 runs 13 residues. Germline assignment: CDR1 SGHRS and CDR2 YFSETQ. Trimming shortened V by 4 bases and J by 4 bases, and 8 bases separated the two germline ends.

The genes are TRBV11-3 and TRBJ2-1; possible D gene TRBD1, 5 bases. CDR1 is SGHNT and CDR2 is YENEEA in the germline V gene. The CDR3 sequence is 17 residues long. The V end was cut by 2 bases, the J end by 3 bases, with 17 bases between. The CDR3 protein is CASSLTPTGIDYNEQFF. The CDR3 coding sequence is TGTGCCAGCAGCTTAACCCCCACAGGAATCGACTACAATGAGCAGTTCTTC.

The chain recombines TRBV6-5 with TRBJ2-4; D is uncertain. Looked up from germline, CDR1 is MNHEY and CDR2 is SVGAGI. This CDR3 has 14 amino acids. The V and J ends lost 0 bases and 11 bases respectively, with 14 bases between them. This CDR3 reads CASSYSPGSKVQYF. The CDR3 bases are TGTGCCAGCAGTTACTCCCCAGGTAGCAAGGTTCAGTACTTC.

This clone was observed once. V is TRBV18 and J is TRBJ2-5, with 7 nucleotides matching TRBD2. The germline gives CDR1 KGHSH, CDR2 LQKENI. CDR3 length: 15 residues. Trimming removed 2 bases from V and 5 bases from J; junction bases left unmatched: 8. CDR3 amino acids: CASSPLTGGRETQYF. In DNA, the CDR3 is TGTGCCAGCTCACCATTGACGGGGGGAAGGGAGACCCAGTACTTC.

The rearrangement uses TRBV6-5 and TRBJ1-3; a weak D match, TRBD1 (5 bases). V was shortened by 4 bases and J by 3 bases, with 16 bases between the two germline ends. CDR3 length: 16 amino acids. Germline lookup yields CDR1 MNHEY and CDR2 SVGAGI. The CDR3 sequence: CASSSGGRDRGNTIYF. The CDR3 DNA sequence: TGTGCCAGCAGTTCGGGCGGCAGGGATCGTGGAAACACCATATATTTT.

This clone was picked up one time. The chain has TRBV11-2 and TRBJ2-5; no clear D gene. The CDR3 runs 16 residues. The V and J ends lost 2 bases and 1 base respectively, with 14 bases between them. Germline assignment: CDR1 SGHAT and CDR2 FQNNGV. The CDR3 region is CASSLLPGVAQETQYF. DNA of the CDR3: TGTGCCAGCAGCTTACTCCCTGGCGTCGCCCAAGAGACCCAGTACTTC.

This clone occurred many times. This chain links TRBV5-1 with TRBJ1-2, with TRBD1 identical over 8 bases. The J segment lost 8 bases and the V segment lost 3 bases, leaving 9 bases of the junction unmatched. The CDR3 sequence is 14 residues long. Germline V gene sequence: CDR1 SGHRS, CDR2 YFSETQ. CDR3 sequence: CASSSSGGEGGYTF. The CDR3 coding sequence is TGCGCCAGCAGCTCCTCAGGGGGCGAAGGCGGCTACACCTTC.

The V call is TRBV28, the J call TRBJ1-2, with D perhaps matching TRBD1 (6 bases). V dropped 6 bases and J dropped 5 bases, with 16 bases sitting between them. Germline V gene lookup returns CDR1 MDHEN and CDR2 SYDVKM. The CDR3 loop spans 14 amino acids. CDR3: CASRPPGGGYGYTF. The DNA of the CDR3 is TGTGCCAGCAGGCCCCCGGGGGGCGGTTATGGCTACACCTTC.

The V and J genes are TRBV19 and TRBJ1-1; D call uncertain. Germline values: CDR1 LNHDA, CDR2 SQIVND (reference sequence). V lost 7 bases and J 2 bases, leaving 20 bases between the germline ends. The CDR3 length is 16 residues. CDR3 nucleotide sequence: TGTGCCAGTACGCCCGTCTCGACTCCGGGTAACACTGAAGCTTTCTTT. This sequence encodes CASTPVSTPGNTEAFF.

The rearrangement uses TRBV5-1 and TRBJ2-7; the D is unclear. CDR1 and CDR2 (germline): SGHRS, YFSETQ. This CDR3 is built from 13 residues. The V gene lost 0 bases and the J gene lost 2 bases, with 6 bases spanning the gap. CDR3 bases: TGCGCCAGCAGCTTGGAACCCACCTACGAGCAGTACTTC. Translation gives CASSLEPTYEQYF.

V is TRBV19 and J is TRBJ2-3; TRBD2 is a possible D gene (6 bases). CDR1 and CDR2 from the germline V gene are LNHDA and SQIVND (reference sequence). The CDR3 has 13 amino acids. The germline V and J ends were trimmed by 9 bases and 10 bases, with 20 bases remaining between them. CDR3 in amino acids: CASRAQEGFPQYF. CDR3 DNA sequence: TGTGCCAGCAGGGCCCAGGAGGGGTTTCCGCAGTATTTT. Drawing the rest from reference TRBV19 and TRBJ2-3, the complete variable domain is DGGITQSPKYLFRKEGQNVTLSCEQNLNHDAMYWYRQDPGQGLRLIYYSQIVNDFQKGDIAEGYSVSREKKESFPLTVTSAQKNPTAFYLCASRAQEGFPQYFGPGTRLTVL.

This clone was seen only a few times. The chain has TRBV28 and TRBJ2-7, with D unclear. The CDR3 sequence is 12 residues long. Trimming left V 4 bases short and J 9 bases short, with 13 bases between. Germline lookup yields CDR1 MDHEN and CDR2 SYDVKM. As DNA, the CDR3 is TGTGCCAGCAGTTCCCAGACACCGGGGCAGTACTTC. Amino acids: CASSSQTPGQYF. Combining the CDR3 with reference TRBV28 and TRBJ2-7 gives the whole variable domain DVKVTQSSRYLVKRTGEKVFLECVQDMDHENMFWYRQDPGLGLRLIYFSYDVKMKEKGDIPEGYSVSREKKERFSLILESASTNQTSMYLCASSSQTPGQYFGPGTRLTVT.

The V gene is TRBV20-1, the J gene TRBJ2-1; 8 bases agree with TRBD2. V shed 3 bases, J shed 9 bases, and the junction held 19 bases outside the gene matches. The CDR3 totals 17 residues. Germline-derived CDR1 and CDR2 are DFQATT and SNEGSKA (reference sequence). CDR3 bases: TGCAGTGCTAGTGCGGTATTGGGGACTAGGAGTTCGGTTGAGCAGTTCTTC. Its translation is CSASAVLGTRSSVEQFF.

DNA for the CDR3: TGTGCCAGCAGTTTTCGCAGGGGGAATGAGCAGTTCTTC. Amino acids: CASSFRRGNEQFF. V gene TRBV12-3 or TRBV12-4 combines with J gene TRBJ2-1; 7 positions match TRBD1. The CDR3 is 13 amino acids. The V gene end was trimmed by 3 bases and the J gene end by 7 bases; junction bases not matched to a gene: 3.

The rearrangement links TRBV5-5 to TRBJ1-2; 7 bases are shared with TRBD1. CDR3 length equals 16 residues. V lost 1 base, J lost 3 bases, and 9 bases stayed unmatched. Germline CDR1 reads SGHKS; CDR2 reads YYEKEE (reference sequence). CDR3 loop: CASSLIRDSGYYGYTF. The CDR3 bases are TGTGCCAGCAGCTTGATCCGGGACAGCGGCTACTATGGCTACACCTTC.

This chain uses TRBV9 with TRBJ2-3, with 7 positions matching TRBD1. The V gene's germline CDR1 is SGDLS and CDR2 YYNGEE. With V trimmed by 4 bases and J by 3 bases, 11 bases remained unmatched. This CDR3 spans 16 amino acids. The DNA for the CDR3 is TGTGCCAGCAGCTTAGGACAGGTTGGAGGAACAGATACGCAGTATTTT. Protein product: CASSLGQVGGTDTQYF.

This clone was counted between two and nine times. The genes are TRBV18 and TRBJ1-3; D uncertain. The CDR3 has 16 residues. Germline CDR1 and CDR2: KGHSH and LQKENI. V was pared by 1 base and J by 0 bases, with 10 bases between. For the CDR3, the DNA is TGTGCCAGCTCACCACGAAGACTTGTCTCTGGAAACACCATATATTTT. Protein sequence: CASSPRRLVSGNTIYF.

The chain combines TRBV6-6 with TRBJ2-7; the match to TRBD1 covers 8 bases. Looked up from germline, CDR1 is MNHNY and CDR2 is SVGAGI (reference sequence). This CDR3 is built from 14 residues. V was clipped by 5 bases and J by 7 bases; unmatched bases: 10. The CDR3 here is CASSHADRAHEQYF. In nucleotides, the CDR3 is TGTGCCAGCAGTCACGCGGACAGGGCTCATGAGCAGTACTTC.

This clone was seen a handful of times. This sequence joins TRBV28 and TRBJ1-2; 10 bases match TRBD1. The CDR3 is made up of 17 amino acids. V was clipped by 4 bases and J by 2 bases; unmatched bases: 10. Germline V CDR1 and CDR2: MDHEN, SYDVKM. CDR3 residues: CASSWGQGTLGNYGYTF. DNA of the CDR3: TGTGCCAGCAGTTGGGGACAGGGGACGCTAGGAAACTATGGCTACACCTTC.

This clone was seen more than once but under ten times. The gene calls are TRBV11-2 and TRBJ1-6, with a tentative D call TRBD1 (6 bases). Trimming left V 2 bases short and J 7 bases short, with 9 bases between. The germline V gene encodes CDR1 SGHAT and CDR2 FQNNGV. The CDR3 spans 14 residues. DNA of the CDR3: TGTGCCAGCAGCTTATCAGGGGTGAATTCACCCCTCCACTTT. It encodes CASSLSGVNSPLHF.

The chain combines TRBV28 with TRBJ2-5, with unresolved D. The CDR3 is made up of 19 amino acids. Trimming stripped 3 bases from V and 2 bases from J, with 25 bases between. Germline-derived CDR1 and CDR2 are MDHEN and SYDVKM. The CDR3 DNA reads TGTGCCAGCAGTTTCCGGCTTTTGGGTCGTCAGGTCACACAAGAGACCCAGTACTTC. Encoded protein: CASSFRLLGRQVTQETQYF.